This T cell receptor (beta chain) was observed in a study of T cells in Graves' hyperthyroidism and ophthalmopathy. Study observations and caveats: Most thyroid clonotypes with frequency above 0.001 were detected in blood.

The CDR3 is 15 amino acids. V lost 7 bases and J lost 2, with 17 bases in between. A remark on this clonotype: Antigen: not known.

Cells are PBMCs isolated from roughly 10 ml of fresh blood. Using RNA transcripts as the source, TCR beta CDR3 regions were amplified. Researchers ran a first-round RT-PCR on the TCR CDR3 using the HTBI primer set. One entry per CDR3 protein, called by TCRdb with MiXCR from the multiplex PCR reads. The table shows 400,000 or so distinct CDR3 sequences, with over 13% occurring only once. The rearrangement links TRBV12-3 or TRBV12-4 to TRBJ1-2; D might be TRBD1 (6 bases). This clonotype was sampled from a man between 50 and 59 years old with Graves' ophthalmopathy. Sequencing was done on a sample of blood. The CDR3: CASKGRQAHNYGYTF. In nucleotides, the CDR3 is TGTGCCAGCAAGGGCAGACAGGCCCACAACTATGGCTACACCTTC.